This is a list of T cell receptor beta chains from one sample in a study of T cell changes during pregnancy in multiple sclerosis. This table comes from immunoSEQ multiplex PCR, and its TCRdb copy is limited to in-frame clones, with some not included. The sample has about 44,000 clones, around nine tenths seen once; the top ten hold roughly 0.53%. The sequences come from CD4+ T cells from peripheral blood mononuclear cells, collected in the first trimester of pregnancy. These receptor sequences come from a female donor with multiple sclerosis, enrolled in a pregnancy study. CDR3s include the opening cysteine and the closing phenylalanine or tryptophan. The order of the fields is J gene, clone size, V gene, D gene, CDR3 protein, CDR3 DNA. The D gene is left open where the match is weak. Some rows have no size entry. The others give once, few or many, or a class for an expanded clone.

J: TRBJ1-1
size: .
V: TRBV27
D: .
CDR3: CASSLTTGFPEAFF
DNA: TGTGCCAGCAGTTTAACCACAGGGTTCCCTGAAGCTTTCTTT

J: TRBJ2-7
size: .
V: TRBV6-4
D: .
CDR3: CASTPADLMSGQPYEQYF
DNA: TGTGCCAGCACCCCAGCGGACCTAATGAGCGGGCAACCCTACGAGCAGTACTTC

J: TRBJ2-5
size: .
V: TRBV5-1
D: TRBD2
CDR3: CASRVSTSGRLGETQYF
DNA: TGCGCCAGCAGGGTCTCGACTAGCGGGAGACTAGGGGAGACCCAGTACTTC

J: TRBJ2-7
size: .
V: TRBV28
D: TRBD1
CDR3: CASSKSRGSYEQYF
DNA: TGTGCCAGCAGTAAGTCCAGGGGGTCGTACGAGCAGTACTTC

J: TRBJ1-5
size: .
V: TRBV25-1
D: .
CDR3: CASSHQGQPQHF
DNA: TGTGCCAGCAGCCATCAGGGTCAGCCCCAGCATTTT

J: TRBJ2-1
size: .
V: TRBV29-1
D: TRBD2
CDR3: CSVTPSGVYNEQFF
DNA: TGCAGCGTGACCCCTAGCGGGGTTTACAATGAGCAGTTCTTC

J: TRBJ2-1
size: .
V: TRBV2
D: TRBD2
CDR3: CASRGTSGSGALNEQFF
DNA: TGTGCCAGCAGGGGGACTAGCGGGAGTGGGGCACTCAATGAGCAGTTCTTC

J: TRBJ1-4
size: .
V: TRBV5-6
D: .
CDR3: CASSLEGLGEKLFF
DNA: TGTGCCAGCAGCTTGGAGGGGCTGGGTGAAAAACTGTTTTTT

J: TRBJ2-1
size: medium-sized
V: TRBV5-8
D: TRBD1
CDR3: CASSLGGQGSNEQFF
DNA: TGTGCCAGCAGCTTGGGGGGACAGGGGAGCAATGAGCAGTTCTTC

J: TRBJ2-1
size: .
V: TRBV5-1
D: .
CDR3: CASSFRESYNEQFF
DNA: TGCGCCAGCAGCTTCAGGGAATCCTACAATGAGCAGTTCTTC

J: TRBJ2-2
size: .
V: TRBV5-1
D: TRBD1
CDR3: CASSLGGQATGELFF
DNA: TGCGCCAGCAGCTTGGGTGGACAGGCCACCGGGGAGCTGTTTTTT

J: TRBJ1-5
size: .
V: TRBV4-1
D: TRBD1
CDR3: CASSQDGTGGNQPQHF
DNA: TGCGCCAGCAGCCAAGACGGCACAGGGGGAAATCAGCCCCAGCATTTT

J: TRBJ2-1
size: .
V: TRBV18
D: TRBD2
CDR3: CASSPPLAGDSNEQFF
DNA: TGTGCCAGCTCACCACCACTAGCGGGAGACTCTAATGAGCAGTTCTTC

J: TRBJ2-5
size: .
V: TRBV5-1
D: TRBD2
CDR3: CASKAGVVQETQYF
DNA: TGCGCCAGCAAGGCGGGAGTGGTCCAAGAGACCCAGTACTTC

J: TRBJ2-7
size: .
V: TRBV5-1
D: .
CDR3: CASSFSGESYEQYF
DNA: TGCGCCAGCAGCTTCTCGGGGGAATCCTACGAGCAGTACTTC

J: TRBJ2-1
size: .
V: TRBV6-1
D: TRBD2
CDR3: CASSEAGGRINEQFF
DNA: TGTGCCAGCAGTGAAGCGGGAGGGCGGATCAATGAGCAGTTCTTC

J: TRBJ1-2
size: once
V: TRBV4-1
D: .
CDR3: CASSQVWTEYGYTF
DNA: TGCGCCAGCAGCCAAGTCTGGACAGAGTATGGCTACACCTTC

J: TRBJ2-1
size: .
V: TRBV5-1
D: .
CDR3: CASSTQPALNSYNEQFF
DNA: TGCGCCAGCAGCACCCAGCCAGCGCTAAACTCCTACAATGAGCAGTTCTTC

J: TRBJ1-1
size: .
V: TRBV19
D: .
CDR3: CASSIPSATRNTEAFF
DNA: TGTGCCAGTAGTATTCCTTCCGCGACACGGAACACTGAAGCTTTCTTT

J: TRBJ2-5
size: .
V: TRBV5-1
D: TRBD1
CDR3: CASSLGTGEETQYF
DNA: TGCGCCAGCAGCTTGGGGACAGGAGAAGAGACCCAGTACTTC